One sample yielded the 19 T cell receptor beta chains listed below, sequenced in a study of shared clonotypes between healthy human individuals. TCRdb's copy holds only in-frame clones and misses some; the assay was immunoSEQ multiplex PCR. This sample has around 500,000 clones, with less than 80% found just once. The sequenced sample was PBMCs. The receptors come from a woman aged 40 to 50 in good health. Some clones in this sample may be carry-over from other donors' samples.

This clone showed up just a few times. V is TRBV7-3 and J is TRBJ1-2; the match to TRBD1 covers 8 bases. V was clipped by 5 bases and J by 3 bases; unmatched bases: 5. The germline CDR1 and CDR2 sequences are SGHTA and FQGTGA. This CDR3 is built from 14 residues. CDR3 sequence: CASSVTGGDYGYTF. The CDR3 DNA is TGTGCCAGCAGCGTCACAGGGGGGGACTATGGCTACACCTTC.

The rearrangement joins TRBV6-1 to TRBJ2-7, with a possible D match to TRBD1 (5 bases). Looked up from germline, CDR1 is MNHNS and CDR2 is SASEGT. This CDR3 is built from 14 residues. The V end was cut by 2 bases, the J end by 2 bases, with 10 bases between. The CDR3 region is CASSETGKPYEQYF. The CDR3 nucleotides are TGTGCCAGCAGTGAAACAGGCAAACCCTACGAGCAGTACTTC.

The CDR3 DNA follows: TGCGCCAGCAGCCAAGATCAACACCCCTCTGGGGCCAACGTCCTGACTTTC. This encodes CASSQDQHPSGANVLTF. The V and J genes are TRBV4-1 and TRBJ2-6; D is uncertain. Germline V gene lookup returns CDR1 MGHRA and CDR2 YSYEKL. V was cut by 0 bases and J by 0 bases, with 9 bases left in between. The CDR3 totals 17 residues.

The chain has TRBV30 and TRBJ2-5; 7 bases line up with TRBD1. The CDR3 has 11 amino acids. CDR1 GTSNPN and CDR2 SVGIG come from the germline V gene (reference sequence). V lost 7 bases, J lost 4 bases, and 3 bases stayed unmatched. CDR3 loop: CAFTGVETQYF. CDR3 nucleotide sequence: TGTGCCTTCACAGGGGTAGAGACCCAGTACTTC. The variable domain in full, completed from reference TRBV30 and TRBJ2-5, reads SQTIHQWPATLVQPVGSPLSLECTVEGTSNPNLYWYRQAAGRGLQLLFYSVGIGQISSEVPQNLSASRPQDRQFILSSKKLLLSDSGFYLCAFTGVETQYFGPGTRLLVL.

The chain joins TRBV19 to TRBJ2-1, with TRBD2 matching 9 bases. The germline V gene has CDR1 LNHDA and CDR2 SQIVND (reference sequence). The trim removed 3 bases at V and 3 bases at J, leaving 3 bases unmatched. CDR3 size: 15 residues. This CDR3 is CASSMRGGLYNEQFF. In DNA form, the CDR3 reads TGTGCCAGTAGTATGCGGGGGGGACTCTACAATGAGCAGTTCTTC.

Remarks on this clone: A clone one base away is much larger, so this may be a read error. This sample includes further DNA sequences coding for the same CDR3. The chain couples TRBV28 to TRBJ1-5; TRBD1 might be the D (6 bases). The V end was cut by 6 bases, the J end by 0 bases, with 15 bases between. This CDR3 has 16 residues. Per germline, CDR1 MDHEN and CDR2 SYDVKM. CDR3 nucleotide sequence: TGTGCCAGCAGCTTTCTCCAGGGGTATAGCAATCAGCCCCAGCATTTT. This sequence encodes CASSFLQGYSNQPQHF.

The V call is TRBV28, the J call TRBJ1-2, with 7 bases that match TRBD1. With V trimmed by 4 bases and J by 4 bases, 9 bases remained unmatched. The CDR3 has 15 amino acids. The germline V gene has CDR1 MDHEN and CDR2 SYDVKM. Written as DNA, the CDR3 is TGTGCCAGCAGTTCCCTGACGACAGGGCCCTATGGCTACACCTTC. This translates into CASSSLTTGPYGYTF.

In its sample, this clone was seen once. The genes are TRBV7-2 and TRBJ2-3; TRBD2 matches 13 bases. V lost 5 bases and J lost 4; bases outside the gene matches: 6. The length of the CDR3 is 16 residues. The V gene's germline CDR1 is SGHTA and CDR2 FQGNSA. CDR3 bases: TGTGCCAGCAGCCTTTCACTAGCGGGAGGGGCAGATACGCAGTATTTT. Protein product: CASSLSLAGGADTQYF.

As to this clone: The sample carries other DNA sequences with the same CDR3. J is TRBJ2-7 and V is TRBV28; no clear D. The CDR3 contains 12 residues. The germline V gene has CDR1 MDHEN and CDR2 SYDVKM. V lost 3 bases and J 3 bases, leaving 6 bases between the germline ends. The CDR3 here is CASSLVSYEQYF. In DNA form, the CDR3 reads TGTGCCAGCAGTTTGGTCAGCTACGAGCAGTACTTC.

The gene calls are TRBV5-8 and TRBJ2-5; 8 bases line up with TRBD1. The germline V gene has CDR1 SGHTS and CDR2 YDEGEE. This CDR3 spans 14 amino acids. V gave up 4 bases and J gave up 5 bases; unmatched junction bases: 7. The CDR3 DNA reads TGTGCCAGCAGCGGAACAGGGGGTACGGAGACCCAGTACTTC. Its protein is CASSGTGGTETQYF.

The CDR3, as DNA: TGTGCCAGCAGCCTGACAGGCTTCAGAGAGACCCAGTACTTC. It codes for CASSLTGFRETQYF. This chain joins TRBV6-1 and TRBJ2-5; D perhaps matches TRBD1 (6 bases). This CDR3 is 14 amino acids long. Germline V gives CDR1 MNHNS, CDR2 SASEGT. V was trimmed by 6 bases and J by 4 bases, leaving 15 bases between them.

V usage is TRBV2 and J usage is TRBJ2-1; D remains unclear. Germline V gene sequence: CDR1 SNHLY, CDR2 FYNNEI. V was shortened by 3 bases and J by 9 bases, with 12 bases between the two germline ends. The CDR3 has 13 residues. The CDR3 reads CASSDSTVGEQFF. The CDR3 DNA is TGTGCCAGCAGTGATTCAACCGTTGGTGAGCAGTTCTTC.

The gene calls are TRBV28 and TRBJ1-5; D uncertain. V lost 10 bases and J lost 5, with 9 bases in between. This CDR3 is built from 11 residues. CDR1 MDHEN and CDR2 SYDVKM come from the germline V gene. CDR3: CATAVDQPQHF. The CDR3 nucleotides are TGTGCCACAGCGGTCGATCAGCCCCAGCATTTT.

The chain couples TRBV9 to TRBJ2-1; TRBD1 or TRBD2 may be the D gene (8 bases each). V shed 4 bases and J shed 1 base, with 18 bases lying between them. The CDR3 sequence is 17 residues long. From germline, CDR1 is SGDLS and CDR2 YYNGEE. The CDR3 DNA reads as TGTGCCAGCAGCCCAGGGGGCGGGGGGCTATCCTACAATGAGCAGTTCTTC. Its protein product is CASSPGGGGLSYNEQFF.

As for this clone: Other nucleotide sequences from this sample produce the same CDR3. V is TRBV7-2 and J is TRBJ2-3; D is unresolved. Per the germline V gene, CDR1 is SGHTA and CDR2 is FQGNSA. The CDR3 runs to 13 residues. Trimming removed 1 base from V and 6 bases from J, with 8 bases in between. The chain's CDR3 is CASSLVGRDTQYF. CDR3 bases: TGTGCCAGCAGCTTAGTGGGCAGGGATACGCAGTATTTT.

The count of this clone is one. The chain links TRBV6-6 to TRBJ1-4; D not resolved. CDR1 is MNHNY and CDR2 is SVGAGI in the germline V gene (reference sequence). This CDR3 has 14 residues. Trimming shortened V by 2 bases and J by 13 bases, and 17 bases separated the two germline ends. The CDR3, as DNA: TGTGCCAGCAGTTACGTTACCGGGGAGGAGAGACTGTTTTTT. Residues: CASSYVTGEERLFF.

This chain joins TRBV6-1 and TRBJ1-1; a weak D match, TRBD1 (6 bases). This CDR3 is 14 amino acids long. CDR1 is MNHNS and CDR2 is SASEGT in the germline V gene. Trimming stripped 5 bases from V and 1 base from J, with 11 bases between. CDR3 residues: CASSTRGKNTEAFF. The CDR3 DNA is TGTGCCAGCAGTACCAGGGGCAAGAACACTGAAGCTTTCTTT.

This clone was counted between two and nine times. The genes are TRBV19 and TRBJ2-3; D is ambiguous. The germline V gene has CDR1 LNHDA and CDR2 SQIVND (reference sequence). CDR3 length: 13 residues. V was pared by 1 base and J by 4 bases, with 6 bases between. Written as DNA, the CDR3 is TGTGCCAGTAGTATAGGCGAACCAGATACGCAGTATTTT. Its translation is CASSIGEPDTQYF.

This chain links TRBV19 with TRBJ2-7; 10 bases line up with TRBD2. Germline lookup yields CDR1 LNHDA and CDR2 SQIVND (reference sequence). The CDR3 is made up of 16 amino acids. The V segment lost 5 bases and the J segment 3 bases; nucleotides outside the gene matches: 10. CDR3 coding DNA: TGTGCCAGTAGTCGACTAGCGGGTTCCCCTCTCTACGAGCAGTACTTC. Protein product: CASSRLAGSPLYEQYF.